This T cell receptor (beta chain) was retrieved from a study of blood T cells in healthy people across ages. General observations from the study: Roughly linear declines in TCR beta diversity per million T cells occurred with age.

The V gene's germline CDR1 is DFQATT and CDR2 SNEGSKA (reference sequence). Trimming pared 3 bases from V and 7 bases from J, leaving 10 bases between. This CDR3 region has 12 residues. This clonotype has a handful of counts. Its antigen is currently unknown. The authors ran a second PCR of 7 to 11 cycles using a sample-barcoded 5' primer and a J-beta primer mix. All samples yielded 3 million or more CDR3-containing paired-end reads. TCRdb ran MiXCR on the 5' RACE reads and lists one entry per CDR3 protein. The table lists hundreds of thousands of distinct CDR3 sequences, under 25% of them singletons, with 3.6% in the top ten.

Sequenced material: blood. The source is a man aged 65 to 79 in good health. The chain links TRBV20-1 to TRBJ2-1, with D perhaps matching TRBD2 (6 bases). The CDR3 DNA is TGCAGTGCTAGCGGGAGCGGGAATGAGCAGTTCTTC. It specifies CSASGSGNEQFF.